These 30 T cell receptor beta chains came from one sample sequenced in a study of T cell clonotyping in hematopoietic cell transplantation. Noted time point: recipient sample about 28 days before transplant, after cytoreduction. TCRdb's table, derived via immunoSEQ multiplex PCR, lists solely in-frame clones and lacks some. The data show roughly 5,300 clones, 70% to 90% seen once. The sequencing here drew on peripheral blood mononuclear cells, taken before stem cell transplant. These receptors were obtained from a man aged 55-75 years with acute myeloid leukemia. Some clones in this sample may be carry-over from other donors' samples.

The chain has TRBV9 and TRBJ2-3; perhaps TRBD1 as D (6 bases). Germline values: CDR1 SGDLS, CDR2 YYNGEE. V was cut by 5 bases and J by 4 bases, with 14 bases left in between. This CDR3 contains 14 residues. In DNA, the CDR3 is TGTGCCAGCAGGGGTGGGGGCGCTGCAGATACGCAGTATTTT. It specifies CASRGGGAADTQYF.

The chain links TRBV5-4 to TRBJ2-7, with TRBD1 identical over 10 bases. Germline V CDR1 and CDR2: SGHNT, YYREEE (reference sequence). The CDR3 is 14 residues long. V was pared by 5 bases and J by 4 bases, with 6 bases of the junction left unmatched. The CDR3 nucleotides are TGTGCCAGCAGTCTGGACAGGGGGAGTTACGAGCAGTACTTC. Its translation is CASSLDRGSYEQYF.

J is TRBJ2-5 and V is TRBV19; TRBD1 might be the D (5 bases). CDR1 and CDR2 (germline): LNHDA, SQIVND (reference sequence). V shed 2 bases and J shed 5 bases, with 9 bases lying between them. CDR3 length: 13 residues. Here the CDR3 reads CASSIMGQETQYF. The CDR3 DNA reads TGTGCCAGTAGTATAATGGGGCAGGAGACCCAGTACTTC.

The table lists this clone with a count of one. The V gene is TRBV6-1, the J gene TRBJ1-1; D is perhaps TRBD1 (5 bases). Per germline, CDR1 MNHNS and CDR2 SASEGT. The ends were cut back, 9 bases at V and 2 bases at J, with 16 bases in the middle. This CDR3 is built from 14 residues. The CDR3 DNA reads as TGTGCCAGTCAGGGTTACACGTTAAACACTGAAGCTTTCTTT. It yields the protein CASQGYTLNTEAFF.

The chain employs TRBV5-1 and TRBJ2-7; 9 positions agree with TRBD1. CDR3 length equals 12 residues. Germline trimming cut 3 bases from V and 5 bases from J; bases unmatched to any gene: 0. CDR1 and CDR2 from the germline V gene are SGHRS and YFSETQ. CDR3 in amino acids: CASSWTGDEQYF. The DNA for the CDR3 is TGCGCCAGCAGCTGGACAGGGGACGAGCAGTACTTC.

This clone was observed a few times. The rearrangement joins TRBV6-1 to TRBJ2-1, with D perhaps TRBD2 (6 bases). CDR1 is MNHNS and CDR2 is SASEGT in the germline V gene. The V end lost 8 bases, the J end lost 4 bases, and 12 bases lay between the germline ends. The CDR3 loop spans 13 amino acids. The CDR3 protein is CASRDSLYNEQFF. CDR3 in DNA: TGTGCCAGCCGGGACTCCCTTTACAATGAGCAGTTCTTC.

This rearrangement joins TRBV6-5 to TRBJ1-1, with D unclear. The CDR3 contains 15 residues. Germline CDR1 is MNHEY and CDR2 is SVGAGI. V was shortened by 4 bases and J by 7 bases, with 19 bases between the two germline ends. The CDR3 region is CASSSPSGRAFEAFF. In DNA, the CDR3 is TGTGCCAGCAGTTCGCCCTCCGGTAGAGCCTTTGAAGCTTTCTTT.

The V and J genes are TRBV19 and TRBJ2-1; the D is unclear. This CDR3 contains 15 residues. V was clipped by 6 bases and J by 0 bases, with 12 bases between them. Germline CDR1 and CDR2: LNHDA and SQIVND (reference sequence). CDR3 loop: CASSPGPSSYNEQFF. DNA of the CDR3: TGTGCCAGTAGCCCCGGGCCGAGCTCCTACAATGAGCAGTTCTTC.

V gene TRBV5-1 combines with J gene TRBJ2-5, with 8 bases fitting TRBD1. The ends lost 3 bases at V and 2 bases at J; junction bases unmatched: 3. This CDR3 spans 14 amino acids. Germline CDR1 reads SGHRS; CDR2 reads YFSETQ. In DNA form, the CDR3 reads TGCGCCAGCAGCTCCCGGACAGGGCAAGAGACCCAGTACTTC. The encoded protein is CASSSRTGQETQYF.

This clone occurred a few times. The genes are TRBV7-2 and TRBJ1-1; D remains unclear. Trimming removed 3 bases at V and 1 base at J, with 6 bases between. Germline values: CDR1 SGHTA, CDR2 FQGNSA. The CDR3 has 13 residues. As DNA, the CDR3 is TGTGCCAGCAGCTTCGCGGGGAACACTGAAGCTTTCTTT. This codes for CASSFAGNTEAFF. The variable domain in full, completed from reference TRBV7-2 and TRBJ1-1, reads GAGVSQSPSNKVTEKGKDVELRCDPISGHTALYWYRQSLGQGLEFLIYFQGNSAPDKSGLPSDRFSAERTGGSVSTLTIQRTQQEDSAVYLCASSFAGNTEAFFGQGTRLTVV.

The rearrangement uses TRBV7-9 and TRBJ1-2; perhaps TRBD1 as D (5 bases). With 1 base removed from V and 0 bases from J, the gap between germline ends came to 12 bases. Per germline, CDR1 SEHNR and CDR2 FQNEAQ (reference sequence). The CDR3 is 16 amino acids. CDR3: CASSLDRRGTNYGYTF. The CDR3 nucleotides are TGTGCCAGCAGCTTAGATCGGCGGGGGACTAACTATGGCTACACCTTC.

The CDR3 coding sequence is TGTGCCAGTAGTATCGGTCCGGGGGACTCCTACAATGAGCAGTTCTTC. Protein product: CASSIGPGDSYNEQFF. This rearrangement joins TRBV19 to TRBJ2-1, with D maybe TRBD2 (6 bases). The germline gives CDR1 LNHDA, CDR2 SQIVND (reference sequence). Trimming cost V 3 bases and J 0 bases, with 12 bases left between them. This CDR3 has 16 amino acids.

The J gene is TRBJ1-6, the V gene TRBV18; no clear D. There are 15 residues in the CDR3. Trimming stripped 4 bases from V and 8 bases from J, with 15 bases between. Germline lookup yields CDR1 KGHSH and CDR2 LQKENI. CDR3 sequence reads: CASSLPGGPDSPLHF. The CDR3 region has the DNA TGTGCCAGCTCACTCCCTGGAGGGCCGGATTCACCCCTCCACTTT. The whole variable domain, remainder taken from reference TRBV18 and TRBJ1-6, is NAGVMQNPRHLVRRRGQEARLRCSPMKGHSHVYWYRQLPEEGLKFMVYLQKENIIDESGMPKERFSAEFPKEGPSILRIQQVVRGDSAAYFCASSLPGGPDSPLHFGNGTRLTVT.

The gene calls are TRBV13 and TRBJ2-1; D is uncertain. The CDR3 totals 14 residues. The V end lost 0 bases, the J end lost 6 bases, and 9 bases lay between the germline ends. The germline V gene has CDR1 PRHDT and CDR2 FYEKMQ (reference sequence). The CDR3 nucleotides are TGTGCCAGCAGCTTAGGCCTGGGTTTCAATGAGCAGTTCTTC. The encoded protein is CASSLGLGFNEQFF.

There are a few counts of this clone. The junction and the germline gene differ at one end; a read error may be behind it. CDR3 nucleotide sequence: TGTGCCAGCAGCGAAGGTGTAGGGTTGGGCTATGGCTACACCTTC. This codes for CASSEGVGLGYGYTF. V and J are TRBV2 and TRBJ1-2; D is ambiguous. This CDR3 spans 15 amino acids. Germline values: CDR1 SNHLY, CDR2 FYNNEI. The full variable domain, completed using reference TRBV2 and TRBJ1-2, is EPEVTQTPSHQVTQMGQEVILRCVPISNHLYFYWYRQILGQKVEFLVSFYNNEISEKSEIFDDQFSVERPDGSNFTLKIRSTKLEDSAMYFCASSEGVGLGYGYTFGSGTRLTVV.

CDR3 nucleotide sequence: TGTGCCAGCAGCTTGGTCCAGCGGGAGAACACCGGGGAGCTGTTTTTT. The encoded protein is CASSLVQRENTGELFF. V and J are TRBV5-4 and TRBJ2-2; 7 nucleotides align to TRBD2. CDR3 length equals 16 residues. After removal of 0 bases from V and 1 base from J, the junction contained 3 bases not matched to a gene. CDR1 is SGHNT and CDR2 is YYREEE in the germline V gene (reference sequence). Complete variable domain (other parts from reference TRBV5-4 and TRBJ2-2): ETGVTQSPTHLIKTRGQQVTLRCSSQSGHNTVSWYQQALGQGPQFIFQYYREEENGRGNFPPRFSGLQFPNYSSELNVNALELDDSALYLCASSLVQRENTGELFFGEGSRLTVL.

The chain joins TRBV5-4 to TRBJ1-1; D is perhaps TRBD1 (5 bases). The CDR3 extends over 14 amino acids. CDR1 is SGHNT, CDR2 YYREEE, per germline (reference sequence). V was shortened by 0 bases and J by 1 base, with 7 bases between the two germline ends. The CDR3 nucleotides read TGTGCCAGCAGCTTGGGGGGGAGGAACACTGAAGCTTTCTTT. Protein sequence: CASSLGGRNTEAFF.

In this sample, this clone turned up once. The rearrangement links TRBV19 to TRBJ2-7; tentatively, D is TRBD2 (5 bases). CDR3 length: 14 amino acids. Germline loops: CDR1 LNHDA, CDR2 SQIVND (reference sequence). The V end lost 9 bases, the J end lost 3 bases, and 18 bases lay between the germline ends. CDR3 DNA: TGTGCCAGCCAAGAAAACTTTGGACTCTACGAGCAGTACTTC. Translating it yields CASQENFGLYEQYF.

V is TRBV11-3 and J is TRBJ2-2; the D gene is possibly TRBD1 (6 bases). The V gene lost 5 bases and the J gene lost 1 base, with 8 bases spanning the gap. This CDR3 has 14 amino acids. Germline V gene lookup returns CDR1 SGHNT and CDR2 YENEEA. In DNA form, the CDR3 reads TGTGCCAGCAGCCTCAGGGGGAACACCGGGGAGCTGTTTTTT. It encodes CASSLRGNTGELFF. The full variable domain, its missing parts supplied by reference TRBV11-3 and TRBJ2-2, is EAGVVQSPRYKIIEKKQPVAFWCNPISGHNTLYWYLQNLGQGPELLIRYENEEAVDDSQLPKDRFSAERLKGVDSTLKIQPAELGDSAVYLCASSLRGNTGELFFGEGSRLTVL.

The chain has TRBV7-9 and TRBJ1-6, with D hard to call. Trimming cost V 1 base and J 9 bases, with 10 bases left between them. The CDR3 runs to 14 residues. CDR1 is SEHNR and CDR2 is FQNEAQ in the germline V gene (reference sequence). The chain's CDR3 is CASSLGQAGSPLHF. The CDR3 coding sequence is TGTGCCAGCAGCTTAGGCCAGGCGGGTTCACCCCTCCACTTT.

This chain connects TRBV9 to TRBJ2-3, with D perhaps being TRBD1 or TRBD2 (5 bases each). Between the trimmed V and J ends, which lost 0 bases and 2 bases, there was a span of 13 bases. The length of the CDR3 is 16 residues. The germline V gene has CDR1 SGDLS and CDR2 YYNGEE. CDR3 protein: CASSVDYWDLTDTQYF. CDR3 sequence (DNA): TGTGCCAGCAGCGTAGATTATTGGGACCTCACAGATACGCAGTATTTT.

This chain links TRBV5-1 with TRBJ1-1; 7 positions match TRBD1. The germline gives CDR1 SGHRS, CDR2 YFSETQ. V trimming: 4 bases; J trimming: 2 bases; junction bases outside the gene matches: 8. This CDR3 spans 15 amino acids. CDR3 DNA: TGCGCCAGCAGCAACCCTCAGGGGGGAAACACTGAAGCTTTCTTT. Translation: CASSNPQGGNTEAFF.

The chain combines TRBV6-1 with TRBJ1-2, with TRBD1 as a possible D gene (5 bases). Germline V gene data show CDR1 as MNHNS and CDR2 as SASEGT. The CDR3 is 16 amino acids. V gave up 3 bases and J gave up 4 bases, with 18 bases separating them. CDR3: CASSDPRGPTGYGYTF. DNA of the CDR3: TGTGCCAGCAGTGATCCCCGGGGCCCAACGGGCTATGGCTACACCTTC.

With regard to this clone: One end of the junction is discordant with germline, which a read error may explain. The chain uses TRBV7-7 and TRBJ2-5; tentative D call: TRBD1 (7 bases). The CDR3 is 16 residues long. CDR1 and CDR2 from the germline V gene are SSHAT and FNYEAQ (reference sequence). CDR3 region: CASSSTGVGGQETQYF. In nucleotides, the CDR3 is TGTGCTAGCAGCTCCACAGGGGTCGGAGGGCAAGAGACCCAGTACTTC.

This clone was seen a single time. This chain uses TRBV14 with TRBJ1-2; 9 positions agree with TRBD1. With 4 bases clipped from V and 8 bases from J, the junction kept 11 bases outside the gene matches. The CDR3 is 15 residues long. Germline lookup yields CDR1 SGHDN and CDR2 FVKESK. CDR3 in amino acids: CASSPLSRDREGYTF. CDR3 bases: TGTGCCAGCAGCCCATTGTCCCGGGACAGGGAGGGCTACACCTTC. The full variable domain, completed using reference TRBV14 and TRBJ1-2, is EAGVTQFPSHSVIEKGQTVTLRCDPISGHDNLYWYRRVMGKEIKFLLHFVKESKQDESGMPNNRFLAERTGGTYSTLKVQPAELEDSGVYFCASSPLSRDREGYTFGSGTRLTVV.

V is TRBV2 and J is TRBJ1-5; D possibly corresponds to TRBD1 (6 bases). Trimming shortened V by 8 bases and J by 5 bases, and 13 bases separated the two germline ends. Germline V gene lookup returns CDR1 SNHLY and CDR2 FYNNEI. The CDR3 extends over 13 amino acids. CDR3 sequence (DNA): TGTGCCAGCTCAGGGGAAGTGGATCAGCCCCAGCATTTT. Its translation is CASSGEVDQPQHF.

The chain carries TRBV5-4 and TRBJ1-2; 10 bases agree with TRBD1. CDR3 size: 16 residues. From germline, CDR1 is SGHNT and CDR2 YYREEE (reference sequence). Trimming cost V 4 bases and J 0 bases; bases outside gene matches: 6. Here the CDR3 DNA reads TGTGCCAGCAGCCTGTATGGACAGGGGGCTAACTATGGCTACACCTTC. This sequence encodes CASSLYGQGANYGYTF.

The chain couples TRBV4-3 to TRBJ2-5; D is perhaps TRBD1 or TRBD2 (6 bases each). The V end was cut by 4 bases, the J end by 5 bases, with 17 bases between. The germline V gene encodes CDR1 LGHNA and CDR2 YSLEER. There are 15 residues in the CDR3. CDR3 in amino acids: CASSPLGGAGETQYF. The CDR3 DNA reads TGCGCCAGCAGCCCTTTGGGGGGCGCGGGTGAGACCCAGTACTTC.

The chain is built from TRBV11-2 and TRBJ2-3, with no clear D. Germline V gene sequence: CDR1 SGHAT, CDR2 FQNNGV. The CDR3 has 13 residues. With 5 bases removed from V and 0 bases from J, the gap between germline ends came to 6 bases. CDR3 sequence (DNA): TGTGCCAGCAGCCCATCTAGCACAGATACGCAGTATTTT. It specifies CASSPSSTDTQYF.

The chain recombines TRBV7-9 with TRBJ2-1; 8 bases are a match to TRBD1. The V gene's germline CDR1 is SEHNR and CDR2 FQNEAQ (reference sequence). The CDR3 is 15 amino acids. V gave up 5 bases and J gave up 6 bases; unmatched junction bases: 9. The CDR3 nucleotides read TGTGCCAGCAGCCAAAGACAGGGGAATATCAATGAGCAGTTCTTC. This sequence encodes CASSQRQGNINEQFF.